This TCR beta chain was profiled in a study of OX40 agonist ivuxolimab in advanced cancers. Study-wide points: The antigens recognized by the expanded peripheral T cells, that is their antigen specificity, were not determined. Certain nonresponders likewise exhibited a low normalized T-cell clonal expansion. Dose levels from 0.1 to 3.0 mg/kg saw CD4+ and CD8+ blood T cells expand clonally by week 6.

Trimming removed 3 bases at V and 3 bases at J, with 9 bases between. CDR1 and CDR2 from the germline V gene are SGHAT and FQNNGV. The CDR3 is 13 residues long. Concerning this clone itself: Its antigen is unknown.

Clones were sequenced by immunoSEQ multiplex PCR, and TCRdb holds only the in-frame ones, with some missing. The sample comprises 35,000 to 50,000 clones, approximately 89% of which are singletons, and 13% rests with the top ten. The specimen comprised CD4+ or CD8+ T cells sorted from blood, sampled in a trial of the OX40 agonist ivuxolimab. This chain links TRBV11-2 with TRBJ2-7; D is unclear. The source of this sequence is an adult with an advanced solid tumor such as melanoma, head and neck, liver or kidney cancer. The CDR3 nucleotides are TGTGCCAGCAGCTTGAGGCAGATCTACGAGCAGTACTTC. Translating gives CASSLRQIYEQYF.